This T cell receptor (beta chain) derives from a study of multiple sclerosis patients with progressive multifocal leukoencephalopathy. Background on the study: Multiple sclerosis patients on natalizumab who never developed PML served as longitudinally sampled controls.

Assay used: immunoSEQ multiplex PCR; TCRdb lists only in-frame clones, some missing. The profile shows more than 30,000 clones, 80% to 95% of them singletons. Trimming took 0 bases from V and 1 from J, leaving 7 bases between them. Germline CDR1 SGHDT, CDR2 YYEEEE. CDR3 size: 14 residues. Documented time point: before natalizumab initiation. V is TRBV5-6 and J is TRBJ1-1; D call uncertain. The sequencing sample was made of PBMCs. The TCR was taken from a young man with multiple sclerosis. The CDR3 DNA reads TGTGCCAGCAGCTTGGAGTTACAGAACACTGAAGCTTTCTTT. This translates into CASSLELQNTEAFF.